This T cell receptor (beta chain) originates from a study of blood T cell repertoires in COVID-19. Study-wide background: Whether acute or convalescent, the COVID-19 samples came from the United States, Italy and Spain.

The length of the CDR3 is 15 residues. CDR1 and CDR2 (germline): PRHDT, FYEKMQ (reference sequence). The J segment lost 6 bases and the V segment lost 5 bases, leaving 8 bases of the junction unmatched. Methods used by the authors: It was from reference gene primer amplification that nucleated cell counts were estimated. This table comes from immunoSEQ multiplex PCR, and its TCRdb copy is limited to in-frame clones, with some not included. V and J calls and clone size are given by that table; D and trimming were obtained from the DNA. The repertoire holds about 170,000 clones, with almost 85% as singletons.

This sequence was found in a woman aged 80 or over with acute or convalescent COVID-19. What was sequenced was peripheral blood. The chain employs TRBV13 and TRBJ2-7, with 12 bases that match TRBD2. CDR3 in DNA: TGTGCCAGCAGCCCACGGACTAGCGGGAAGATCGAGCAGTACTTC. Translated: CASSPRTSGKIEQYF.